This T cell receptor (beta chain) was retrieved from a study of blood T cell repertoires in COVID-19. Study-level information: COVID-19 samples from acute and convalescent phases originated in the United States, Italy and Spain. PBMCs, B-cell-depleted T cells, or T cells provided the cDNA or gDNA that made up the material.

In the original workflow: By means of reference gene primer amplification, nucleated cell counts were estimated. Libraries were prepared by immunoSEQ multiplex PCR; TCRdb keeps only in-frame clonotypes and omits some of them. V, J and clone size are taken as reported in that table, and D and trimming were inferred from the DNA itself. Among about 230,000 clones listed, around 83% were seen once. The CDR3 covers 16 residues. Germline assignment: CDR1 SGHNT and CDR2 YYREEE (reference sequence). Between the trimmed V and J ends, which lost 0 bases and 3 bases, there was a span of 16 bases. V is TRBV5-4 and J is TRBJ2-7; a possible D gene is TRBD1 (6 bases). The sequenced sample consisted of peripheral blood. The clonotype comes from a man aged 40-50 years with active or convalescent COVID-19. The CDR3 loop is CASSLGVTGANYEQYF. DNA for the CDR3: TGTGCCAGCAGCTTGGGCGTGACAGGAGCTAACTACGAGCAGTACTTC. The full variable domain, completed using reference TRBV5-4 and TRBJ2-7, is ETGVTQSPTHLIKTRGQQVTLRCSSQSGHNTVSWYQQALGQGPQFIFQYYREEENGRGNFPPRFSGLQFPNYSSELNVNALELDDSALYLCASSLGVTGANYEQYFGPGTRLTVT.